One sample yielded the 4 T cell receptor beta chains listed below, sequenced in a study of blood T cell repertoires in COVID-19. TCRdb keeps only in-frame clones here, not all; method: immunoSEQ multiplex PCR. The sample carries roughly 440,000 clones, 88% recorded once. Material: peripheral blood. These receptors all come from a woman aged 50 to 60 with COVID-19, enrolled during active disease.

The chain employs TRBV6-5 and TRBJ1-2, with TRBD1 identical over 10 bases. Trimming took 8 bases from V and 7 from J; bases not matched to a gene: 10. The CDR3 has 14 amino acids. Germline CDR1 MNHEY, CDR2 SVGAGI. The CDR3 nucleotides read TGTGCCAGCGCCCTCTCGGGACAGGGGCTTGGCTACACCTTC. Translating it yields CASALSGQGLGYTF.

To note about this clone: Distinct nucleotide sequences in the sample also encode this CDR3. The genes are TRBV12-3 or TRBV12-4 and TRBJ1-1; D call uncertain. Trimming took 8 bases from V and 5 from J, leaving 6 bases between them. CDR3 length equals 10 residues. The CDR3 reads CASGGTEAFF. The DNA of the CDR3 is TGTGCCAGCGGCGGGACTGAAGCTTTCTTT.

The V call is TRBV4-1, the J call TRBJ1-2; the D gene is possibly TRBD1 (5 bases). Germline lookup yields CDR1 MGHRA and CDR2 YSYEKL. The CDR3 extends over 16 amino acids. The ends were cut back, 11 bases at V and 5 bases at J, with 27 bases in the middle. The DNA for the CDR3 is TGCGCCGTGGAGAGGGACCTTTTCGGGGGAAGGTATGGCTACACCTTC. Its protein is CAVERDLFGGRYGYTF.

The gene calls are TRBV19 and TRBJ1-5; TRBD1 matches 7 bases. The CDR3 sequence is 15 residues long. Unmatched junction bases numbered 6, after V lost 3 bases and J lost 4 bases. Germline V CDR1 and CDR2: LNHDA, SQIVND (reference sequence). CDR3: CASSIPIRGNQPQHF. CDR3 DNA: TGTGCCAGTAGTATCCCGATCAGGGGGAATCAGCCCCAGCATTTT.